This T cell receptor (beta chain) appears in the sequencing data of a study of CD8 T cells in Susac syndrome. RNA, at roughly 0.5 to 1 ug, was reverse transcribed with random hexamers. Across 54 Vbeta and 13 Jbeta, immunoSEQ multiplex PCR amplified TCR beta CDR3. TCRdb fed the immunoSEQ multiplex PCR reads into MiXCR, producing one record per CDR3 protein. The sample carries roughly 200,000 distinct CDR3 sequences, around 96% recorded once. Notes on the study in general: The study's TCR sequencing and HLA analysis covered a relatively small number of individuals, and the study acknowledged this.

Sequencing of TCR beta covered CD8+ and CD4+ T cells obtained from blood. The CDR3 loop spans 14 amino acids. With 4 bases removed from V and 5 bases from J, the gap between germline ends came to 15 bases. The V gene's germline CDR1 is SGHRS and CDR2 YFSETQ. As to this clonotype: The antigen remains undetermined.

This TCR was recovered from a human donor with multiple sclerosis. The chain combines TRBV5-1 with TRBJ1-1; D possibly corresponds to TRBD1 (5 bases). Sequencing was carried out using CD8+ T cells from PBMCs. DNA for the CDR3: TGCGCCAGCAGCCTGTCCTATGCAGGGACTGAAGCTTTCTTT. Translation gives CASSLSYAGTEAFF. The whole variable domain, remainder taken from reference TRBV5-1 and TRBJ1-1, is KAGVTQTPRYLIKTRGQQVTLSCSPISGHRSVSWYQQTPGQGLQFLFEYFSETQRNKGNFPGRFSGRQFSNSRSEMNVSTLELGDSALYLCASSLSYAGTEAFFGQGTRLTVV.